This passage covers 21 T cell receptor beta chains from one sample sequenced in a study of glioma-infiltrating T cells after dendritic cell vaccination. The assay was immunoSEQ multiplex PCR, and TCRdb's table has in-frame clones only and misses some. The data hold around 96,000 clones, with 79% observed a single time. Sequencing used blood, obtained before dendritic cell vaccination. These TCRs come from a human donor with glioblastoma.

The chain employs TRBV19 and TRBJ1-1, with D maybe TRBD1 (5 bases). This CDR3 has 11 amino acids. Germline CDR1 LNHDA, CDR2 SQIVND (reference sequence). V lost 10 bases and J lost 11, with 17 bases in between. The CDR3 sequence: CAIVVGTWAFF. CDR3 bases: TGTGCCATCGTCGTCGGGACTTGGGCTTTCTTT.

This clone was found once. This chain connects TRBV27 to TRBJ1-1, with D unresolved. CDR1 is MNHEY, CDR2 SMNVEV, per germline (reference sequence). CDR3 length: 16 amino acids. Deletions cut 2 bases from V and 3 bases from J, with 16 bases between. This CDR3 is CASSLLRGSGDTEAFF. The CDR3 DNA follows: TGTGCCAGCAGTTTACTCCGCGGGTCGGGAGACACTGAAGCTTTCTTT.

This rearrangement joins TRBV18 to TRBJ2-5; D ambiguous. Germline-derived CDR1 and CDR2 are KGHSH and LQKENI. Between the trimmed V and J ends, which lost 3 bases and 3 bases, there was a span of 8 bases. This CDR3 spans 13 amino acids. The DNA of the CDR3 is TGTGCCAGCTCACCGGTCGAGAAAGAGACCCAGTACTTC. It specifies CASSPVEKETQYF.

In its sample, this clone was seen a few times. V is TRBV5-1 and J is TRBJ2-6; 8 bases map to TRBD1. CDR1 and CDR2 from the germline V gene are SGHRS and YFSETQ. CDR3 length: 12 residues. V lost 5 bases and J lost 13; bases outside the gene matches: 5. The CDR3 sequence is CASRDREWVLTF. CDR3 nucleotides: TGCGCCAGCAGGGACAGGGAATGGGTCCTGACTTTC.

The chain joins TRBV30 to TRBJ1-3; 8 bases are a match to TRBD1. The junction had 7 bases not matched to a gene; V was cut back by 0 bases and J by 0 bases. Germline V gene sequence: CDR1 GTSNPN, CDR2 SVGIG (reference sequence). This CDR3 has 17 amino acids. CDR3 residues: CAWSVLQGGNSGNTIYF. The CDR3 DNA reads as TGTGCCTGGAGTGTACTACAGGGGGGCAACTCTGGAAACACCATATATTTT.

The chain employs TRBV5-1 and TRBJ2-5, with 8 nucleotides matching TRBD1. This CDR3 region has 16 residues. J was trimmed by 4 bases and V by 4 bases; bases with no gene match: 12. Germline assignment: CDR1 SGHRS and CDR2 YFSETQ. DNA for the CDR3: TGCGCCAGCAGCCTGTTTGGCAGGGGGCGCGGAGAGACCCAGTACTTC. As protein: CASSLFGRGRGETQYF.

V and J are TRBV5-1 and TRBJ2-1, with 8 bases matching TRBD2. From germline, CDR1 is SGHRS and CDR2 YFSETQ. There are 15 residues in the CDR3. With V trimmed by 3 bases and J by 15 bases, 17 bases remained unmatched. The chain's CDR3 is CASSSAFGGAMMRFF. DNA for the CDR3: TGCGCCAGCAGCTCCGCATTCGGGGGGGCCATGATGCGGTTCTTC.

Details on this clone: Other DNA sequences in the sample encode the same CDR3. This chain joins TRBV29-1 and TRBJ1-1; a weak D match, TRBD1 (6 bases). This CDR3 contains 12 residues. V was trimmed by 3 bases and J by 4 bases, leaving 9 bases between them. Germline V gene sequence: CDR1 SQVTM, CDR2 ANQGSEA. The CDR3 DNA reads as TGCAGCGTTGATGACAGGAGCACTGAAGCTTTCTTT. As protein: CSVDDRSTEAFF.

V and J are TRBV4-1 and TRBJ1-5, with TRBD1 matching 7 bases. In germline, CDR1 is MGHRA, CDR2 YSYEKL. Unmatched junction bases numbered 19, after V lost 4 bases and J lost 7 bases. The CDR3 has 18 residues. The CDR3 DNA is TGCGCCAGCAGCCGATTCAGACAGGGAAGGGAGTCAGGACAGCCCCAGCATTTT. Translation: CASSRFRQGRESGQPQHF.

The chain has TRBV7-2 and TRBJ1-2; D remains unclear. CDR1 is SGHTA and CDR2 is FQGNSA in the germline V gene. The V gene lost 3 bases and the J gene lost 4 bases, with 9 bases spanning the gap. The CDR3 consists of 13 residues. The CDR3 here is CASSFQALYGYTF. For the CDR3, the DNA is TGTGCCAGCAGCTTTCAGGCACTCTATGGCTACACCTTC.

The chain is built from TRBV6-5 and TRBJ1-1; 9 nucleotides agree with TRBD1. The CDR3 has 15 residues. The trim removed 2 bases at V and 5 bases at J, leaving 6 bases unmatched. Germline-derived CDR1 and CDR2 are MNHEY and SVGAGI. CDR3 protein: CASSYATGGRTEAFF. In nucleotides, the CDR3 is TGTGCCAGCAGTTACGCGACAGGGGGGAGGACTGAAGCTTTCTTT.

This clone has only one observation. The V and J genes are TRBV4-1 and TRBJ2-1; 14 nucleotides align to TRBD2. Germline CDR1 reads MGHRA; CDR2 reads YSYEKL. The CDR3 has 15 amino acids. The V gene end was trimmed by 0 bases and the J gene end by 15 bases; junction bases not matched to a gene: 7. The CDR3 reads CASSQDGTSGGRGFF. In DNA, the CDR3 is TGCGCCAGCAGCCAAGATGGGACTAGCGGGGGCCGGGGGTTCTTC.

The chain employs TRBV4-1 and TRBJ1-2; D call uncertain. There are 15 residues in the CDR3. Germline V gene lookup returns CDR1 MGHRA and CDR2 YSYEKL. V was clipped by 1 base and J by 2 bases, with 11 bases between them. The CDR3 reads CASSQVVRFNYGYTF. CDR3 sequence (DNA): TGCGCCAGCAGCCAAGTGGTCAGATTCAACTATGGCTACACCTTC.

The chain has TRBV14 and TRBJ1-2; 10 nucleotides line up with TRBD1. The V gene's germline CDR1 is SGHDN and CDR2 FVKESK. The CDR3 contains 14 residues. J lost 7 bases, V lost 4 bases, and 6 bases had no gene match. The CDR3 nucleotides are TGTGCCAGCAGCCGAGGGACAGGGGCAGGTGGCTACACCTTC. Protein: CASSRGTGAGGYTF.

The V and J genes are TRBV29-1 and TRBJ2-7; 10 bases are shared with TRBD2. This CDR3 has 14 residues. The germline V gene encodes CDR1 SQVTM and CDR2 ANQGSEA. Trimming at V came to 4 bases and at J to 2 bases, leaving 5 bases not matched to a gene. CDR3 amino acids: CSVARTSGAYEQYF. CDR3 nucleotides: TGCAGCGTTGCTAGGACTAGCGGTGCCTACGAGCAGTACTTC.

In DNA, the CDR3 is TGTGCCAGCAGTTTAAGGGGGGGGCTAGTCGAGCGCGAGCAGTTCTTC. Protein: CASSLRGGLVEREQFF. The gene calls are TRBV27 and TRBJ2-1; TRBD2 might be the D (7 bases). This CDR3 region has 16 residues. The germline CDR1 and CDR2 sequences are MNHEY and SMNVEV (reference sequence). The V end was cut by 2 bases, the J end by 10 bases, with 21 bases between.

The table lists this clone with a count of one. This chain connects TRBV6-6 to TRBJ1-5, with 7 nucleotides matching TRBD1. Germline V lookup: CDR1 MNHNY, CDR2 SVGAGI (reference sequence). V trimming: 7 bases; J trimming: 4 bases; junction bases outside the gene matches: 4. The CDR3 is 13 residues long. The CDR3 spells CASIQGVNQPQHF. CDR3 DNA sequence: TGTGCCAGCATTCAGGGGGTTAATCAGCCCCAGCATTTT.

This chain joins TRBV19 and TRBJ1-5; tentatively, D is TRBD1 (5 bases). Per the germline V gene, CDR1 is LNHDA and CDR2 is SQIVND (reference sequence). V was shortened by 5 bases and J by 7 bases, with 18 bases between the two germline ends. This CDR3 is built from 15 residues. CDR3 protein: CASSSGTAREQPQHF. The DNA of the CDR3 is TGTGCCAGTAGTTCAGGGACTGCCCGGGAGCAGCCCCAGCATTTT. The full variable domain, in which reference TRBV19 and TRBJ1-5 provide the parts outside the CDR3, is DGGITQSPKYLFRKEGQNVTLSCEQNLNHDAMYWYRQDPGQGLRLIYYSQIVNDFQKGDIAEGYSVSREKKESFPLTVTSAQKNPTAFYLCASSSGTAREQPQHFGDGTRLSIL.

The chain joins TRBV19 to TRBJ1-2; D not certain. CDR3 length: 11 amino acids. Germline assignment: CDR1 LNHDA and CDR2 SQIVND (reference sequence). CDR3 residues: CAVGRQRGYTF. In nucleotides, the CDR3 is TGTGCAGTAGGCAGACAAAGAGGCTACACCTTC.

This sequence joins TRBV28 and TRBJ1-3, with unresolved D. V lost 5 bases to trimming and J lost 0 bases, with 17 bases between them. Germline CDR1 and CDR2: MDHEN and SYDVKM. The CDR3 covers 17 residues. In nucleotides, the CDR3 is TGTGCCAGCAGTCCTCGGACTACGTATCGCTCTGGAAACACCATATATTTT. Its protein is CASSPRTTYRSGNTIYF.

V usage is TRBV11-2 and J usage is TRBJ2-2; weak D call: TRBD2 (5 bases). The CDR3 runs to 14 residues. CDR1 SGHAT and CDR2 FQNNGV come from the germline V gene. V was shortened by 6 bases and J by 4 bases, with 12 bases between the two germline ends. DNA for the CDR3: TGTGCCAGCAGGTCATTACGGGGCACCGGGGAGCTGTTTTTT. Translation gives CASRSLRGTGELFF.